This passage covers 12 T cell receptor beta chains from one sample sequenced in a study of T cells in Graves' hyperthyroidism and ophthalmopathy. The CDR3 regions of TCR beta were amplified from RNA transcripts. When the TCR CDR3 underwent first-round RT-PCR, the HTBI primer set was used. TCRdb re-derived calls from the multiplex PCR reads in MiXCR, one entry per CDR3 protein. The repertoire holds approximately 590,000 distinct CDR3 sequences, with about 45% as singletons. The sequencing sample was made of peripheral blood or thyroid tissue (not recorded which). These receptor sequences come from a woman aged 18 to 35 with Graves' hyperthyroidism.

This clonotype was seen at least ten times. The chain couples TRBV29-1 to TRBJ1-1; D gene ambiguous. The V end was cut by 2 bases, the J end by 8 bases, with 9 bases between. The CDR3 contains 11 residues. Germline values: CDR1 SQVTM, CDR2 ANQGSEA. CDR3 in DNA: TGCAGCGTTGAAAAGGCCGGGGAAGCTTTCTTT. Translated: CSVEKAGEAFF.

The chain carries TRBV20-1 and TRBJ2-2; D remains ambiguous. V was pared by 3 bases and J by 5 bases, with 10 bases between. The CDR3 loop spans 13 amino acids. The germline CDR1 and CDR2 sequences are DFQATT and SNEGSKA (reference sequence). CDR3 sequence: CSARPQGTGELFF. In nucleotides, the CDR3 is TGCAGTGCTAGGCCTCAAGGGACCGGGGAGCTGTTTTTT.

V usage is TRBV14 and J usage is TRBJ2-7; perhaps TRBD1 as D (6 bases). V was clipped by 0 bases and J by 1 base, with 13 bases between them. This CDR3 contains 16 residues. From germline, CDR1 is SGHDN and CDR2 FVKESK. CDR3 DNA sequence: TGTGCCAGCAGCCAAGATTGGGGGCGCGGGTCCTACGAGCAGTACTTC. This gives the protein CASSQDWGRGSYEQYF.

This clonotype was counted ten times or more. This chain connects TRBV10-3 to TRBJ1-2; no reliable D call. Germline V gene data show CDR1 as ENHRY and CDR2 as SYGVKD. The CDR3 is 14 residues long. With 2 bases removed from V and 6 bases from J, the gap between germline ends came to 13 bases. DNA for the CDR3: TGTGCCATCAGTGAGAACCGGGTACCAAATGGCTACACCTTC. This sequence encodes CAISENRVPNGYTF.

This clonotype turned up a few times. J is TRBJ2-5 and V is TRBV6-5; D gene uncertain. V was shortened by 0 bases and J by 7 bases, with 9 bases between the two germline ends. CDR3 size: 13 residues. Germline V CDR1 and CDR2: MNHEY, SVGAGI. The CDR3 DNA is TGTGCCAGCAGTTACTCGGAGTCCGGGACCCAGTACTTC. Translation: CASSYSESGTQYF.

This clonotype was recorded once. Its ends do not fully match the called genes, so a read error is possible. The CDR3 region has the DNA TGCGCCAGCAGCCAAGACTCTCGGGGGGACTACGAGCAGTACTTC. Amino acids: CASSQDSRGDYEQYF. The chain recombines TRBV7-2 with TRBJ2-5, with 7 bases that match TRBD2. The J call may not be correct, given that the DNA end is closer to TRBJ2-7. There are 15 residues in the CDR3. CDR1 is SGHTA and CDR2 is FQGNSA in the germline V gene.

This chain uses TRBV7-3 with TRBJ1-1, with no clear D. Germline-derived CDR1 and CDR2 are SGHTA and FQGTGA. V was pared by 3 bases and J by 1 base, with 9 bases between. The CDR3 contains 14 residues. This CDR3 is CASSLSRENTEAFF. CDR3 in DNA: TGTGCCAGCAGCTTGTCTCGGGAGAACACTGAAGCTTTCTTT. The whole variable domain, remainder taken from reference TRBV7-3 and TRBJ1-1, is GAGVSQTPSNKVTEKGKYVELRCDPISGHTALYWYRQSLGQGPEFLIYFQGTGAADDSGLPNDRFFAVRPEGSVSTLKIQRTERGDSAVYLCASSLSRENTEAFFGQGTRLTVV.

Of note for this clonotype: Possible read error: a much larger clone is one base away. The chain has TRBV10-3 and TRBJ1-2; D is ambiguous. The CDR3 is 11 residues long. Germline CDR1 and CDR2: ENHRY and SYGVKD. V lost 5 bases to trimming and J lost 8 bases, with 9 bases between them. CDR3 sequence reads: CAISLGLGYTF. The CDR3 nucleotides are TGTGCCATCAGTTTAGGTCTAGGCTACACCTTC.

The CDR3 is CASSLVRGHNSPLHF. The CDR3 DNA is TGTGCCAGCAGCTTAGTCAGGGGCCATAATTCACCCCTCCACTTT. The chain recombines TRBV11-2 with TRBJ1-6; possibly TRBD1 for D (6 bases). The CDR3 covers 15 residues. Trimming stripped 1 base from V and 5 bases from J, with 9 bases between. CDR1 SGHAT and CDR2 FQNNGV come from the germline V gene.

About this clonotype itself: At one of its ends the junction is not consistent with the germline gene, which may arise from a read error. V gene TRBV5-1 combines with J gene TRBJ1-2, with D unclear. The CDR3 totals 14 residues. Germline V CDR1 and CDR2: SGHRS, YFSETQ. CDR3 sequence: CASSSGPTRDGYTF. The CDR3 bases are TGTGCCAGCAGCTCCGGACCAACCCGGGATGGCTACACCTTC. The whole variable domain, filled in from reference TRBV5-1 and TRBJ1-2, reads KAGVTQTPRYLIKTRGQQVTLSCSPISGHRSVSWYQQTPGQGLQFLFEYFSETQRNKGNFPGRFSGRQFSNSRSEMNVSTLELGDSALYLCASSSGPTRDGYTFGSGTRLTVV.

This clonotype was seen more than once but under ten times. The chain couples TRBV20-1 to TRBJ1-2; 9 bases fit TRBD1. The germline CDR1 and CDR2 sequences are DFQATT and SNEGSKA (reference sequence). The V gene end was trimmed by 0 bases and the J gene end by 4 bases; junction bases not matched to a gene: 3. The CDR3 covers 14 residues. This CDR3 is CSARDRGQGYGYTF. CDR3 DNA sequence: TGCAGTGCTAGAGATCGGGGACAGGGCTATGGCTACACCTTC.

This rearrangement joins TRBV7-9 to TRBJ2-7; a possible D gene is TRBD2 (5 bases). The CDR3 has 14 residues. Trimming took off 1 base at V and 3 bases at J, with 10 bases between the two ends. CDR1 SEHNR and CDR2 FQNEAQ come from the germline V gene (reference sequence). Here the CDR3 reads CASSLGGEGYEQYF. The CDR3 nucleotides are TGTGCCAGCAGCTTAGGCGGTGAGGGCTACGAGCAGTACTTC.